These 22 T cell receptor beta chains were all obtained from the same sample, sequenced in a study of blood T cell repertoires in COVID-19. The protocol was immunoSEQ multiplex PCR, while the TCRdb copy is restricted to in-frame clones and leaves out a portion. This table has around 130,000 clones, approximately 90% appearing once. Input material: peripheral blood. All receptors come from a man over 45 with active or convalescent COVID-19.

The chain links TRBV5-1 to TRBJ2-5; D is uncertain. Germline V gives CDR1 SGHRS, CDR2 YFSETQ. This CDR3 contains 14 residues. Trimming removed 0 bases from V and 5 bases from J, with 11 bases in between. CDR3 DNA: TGCGCCAGCAGCTTGGGACTTCCCAAGGAGACCCAGTACTTC. This encodes CASSLGLPKETQYF.

The rearrangement uses TRBV28 and TRBJ2-1; D gene uncertain. Germline CDR1 and CDR2: MDHEN and SYDVKM. The ends were cut back, 8 bases at V and 8 bases at J, with 10 bases in the middle. The CDR3 loop spans 11 amino acids. In DNA, the CDR3 is TGTGCCAGCCTGCAGTCGTATGAGCAGTTCTTC. This encodes CASLQSYEQFF. Using reference TRBV28 and TRBJ2-1 for the parts outside the CDR3, the full variable domain is DVKVTQSSRYLVKRTGEKVFLECVQDMDHENMFWYRQDPGLGLRLIYFSYDVKMKEKGDIPEGYSVSREKKERFSLILESASTNQTSMYLCASLQSYEQFFGPGTRLTVL.

The chain is built from TRBV30 and TRBJ1-3; no firm D call. Trimming stripped 0 bases from V and 0 bases from J, with 6 bases between. CDR3 length equals 14 residues. The germline V gene has CDR1 GTSNPN and CDR2 SVGIG (reference sequence). Here the CDR3 reads CAWSVTVSGNTIYF. CDR3 in DNA: TGTGCCTGGAGTGTAACAGTCTCTGGAAACACCATATATTTT.

In its sample, this clone was seen once. The rearrangement links TRBV6-2 or TRBV6-3 to TRBJ1-1; a weak D match, TRBD1 (6 bases). Germline V CDR1 and CDR2: MNHEY, SVGEGT. Trimming left V 5 bases short and J 7 bases short, with 20 bases between. The CDR3 consists of 15 residues. The CDR3 DNA reads as TGTGCCAGCAGTCCCCCCCTACAGGGCGAGGGTGAAGCTTTCTTT. Residues: CASSPPLQGEGEAFF.

The genes are TRBV15 and TRBJ1-1, with TRBD1 identical over 7 bases. J lost 7 bases, V lost 3 bases, and 11 bases had no gene match. The CDR3 is 15 amino acids. Per the germline V gene, CDR1 is LNHNV and CDR2 is YYDKDF (reference sequence). The CDR3 reads CATSREEGGAVEAFF. The CDR3 nucleotides read TGTGCCACCAGCAGGGAGGAAGGGGGCGCGGTTGAAGCTTTCTTT.

The chain combines TRBV6-5 with TRBJ2-1; TRBD1 aligns across 9 bases. This CDR3 spans 15 amino acids. The V gene end was trimmed by 6 bases and the J gene end by 2 bases; junction bases not matched to a gene: 5. Germline-derived CDR1 and CDR2 are MNHEY and SVGAGI. The CDR3 nucleotides are TGTGCCAGCAGCCGGGACAGGGTAACCTACAATGAGCAGTTCTTC. It specifies CASSRDRVTYNEQFF.

This clone was seen just once. The gene calls are TRBV3-1 (or the pseudogene TRBV3-2) and TRBJ2-3, with TRBD2 identical over 8 bases. Trimming removed 1 base from V and 6 bases from J; junction bases left unmatched: 15. Per germline, CDR1 LGHDT and CDR2 YNNKEL (reference sequence). The CDR3 is made up of 18 amino acids. The CDR3 here is CASSQVGALAARGDTQYF. Written as DNA, the CDR3 is TGTGCCAGCAGCCAAGTCGGGGCACTAGCGGCAAGAGGGGATACGCAGTATTTT.

The J gene is TRBJ1-4, the V gene TRBV28, with a weak D call TRBD1 (6 bases). This CDR3 has 16 amino acids. Germline lookup yields CDR1 MDHEN and CDR2 SYDVKM. V was cut by 3 bases and J by 6 bases, with 17 bases left in between. The CDR3 loop reads CASSFLLDSGDEKLFF. The CDR3, as DNA: TGTGCCAGCAGTTTTCTATTGGACAGCGGTGATGAAAAACTGTTTTTT.

The chain uses TRBV29-1 and TRBJ1-4, with D tentatively TRBD1 (5 bases). Trimming left V 6 bases short and J 5 bases short, with 13 bases between. The germline CDR1 and CDR2 sequences are SQVTM and ANQGSEA. This CDR3 has 13 residues. CDR3 protein: CSVAKTANEKLFF. The CDR3 DNA reads as TGCAGCGTCGCTAAGACAGCAAATGAAAAACTGTTTTTT.

This chain connects TRBV11-1 to TRBJ1-1; D ambiguous. Germline CDR1 and CDR2: SGHAT and FQDESV (reference sequence). Deletions cut 1 base from V and 3 bases from J, with 3 bases between. The CDR3 runs 12 residues. CDR3 DNA: TGTGCCAGCAGCTTAGGGCACACTGAAGCTTTCTTT. It yields the protein CASSLGHTEAFF.

The V and J genes are TRBV3-1 (or the pseudogene TRBV3-2) and TRBJ2-3; weak D call: TRBD2 (6 bases). In germline, CDR1 is LGHDT, CDR2 YNNKEL (reference sequence). The ends were cut back, 5 bases at V and 0 bases at J, with 15 bases in the middle. The CDR3 has 16 amino acids. The DNA for the CDR3 is TGTGCCAGCAGCTATCTAGCGCCCGAAAGCACAGATACGCAGTATTTT. It specifies CASSYLAPESTDTQYF.

The chain employs TRBV10-1 and TRBJ2-7; 8 bases fit TRBD2. With V trimmed by 8 bases and J by 0 bases, 15 bases remained unmatched. The CDR3 is 17 residues long. Germline CDR1 reads WNHNN; CDR2 reads SYGVQD (reference sequence). DNA of the CDR3: TGCGCCAGCGCCGGAGGTTACGGGAGGGGATCCTCCTACGAGCAGTACTTC. It yields the protein CASAGGYGRGSSYEQYF.

The chain links TRBV3-1 (or the pseudogene TRBV3-2) to TRBJ1-1; the match to TRBD1 covers 11 bases. Germline-derived CDR1 and CDR2 are LGHDT and YNNKEL (reference sequence). The length of the CDR3 is 18 residues. V lost 1 base to trimming and J lost 0 bases; unmatched junction nucleotides: 7. CDR3 sequence (DNA): TGTGCCAGCAGCCAAGCAGGGACAGGGGGACTTTTGAACACTGAAGCTTTCTTT. Translating gives CASSQAGTGGLLNTEAFF.

The gene calls are TRBV10-2 and TRBJ2-7; TRBD1 agrees at 8 bases. CDR3 length: 13 amino acids. The V gene end was trimmed by 8 bases and the J gene end by 5 bases; junction bases not matched to a gene: 8. Germline V gives CDR1 WSHSY, CDR2 SAAADI. The CDR3 loop is CASVGQGSNEQYF. The DNA for the CDR3 is TGCGCCAGCGTAGGACAGGGATCAAACGAGCAGTACTTC.

V usage is TRBV24-1 and J usage is TRBJ2-7; 7 nucleotides line up with TRBD1. V lost 6 bases and J lost 3; bases outside the gene matches: 7. The CDR3 length is 14 residues. CDR1 and CDR2 from the germline V gene are KGHDR and SFDVKD. Written as DNA, the CDR3 is TGTGCCACCAGTAAAGGACAGGACCGCTACGAGCAGTACTTC. Translating gives CATSKGQDRYEQYF.

J is TRBJ2-3 and V is TRBV5-1; D is perhaps TRBD2 (5 bases). In germline, CDR1 is SGHRS, CDR2 YFSETQ. This CDR3 has 15 amino acids. Trimming left V 2 bases short and J 0 bases short, with 10 bases between. As DNA, the CDR3 is TGCGCCAGCAGCTTATCGGAGCGGAGCACAGATACGCAGTATTTT. Encoded protein: CASSLSERSTDTQYF.

The rearrangement joins TRBV7-9 to TRBJ2-1; D may be TRBD2 (6 bases). This CDR3 is 14 amino acids long. Germline CDR1 and CDR2: SEHNR and FQNEAQ (reference sequence). Trimming removed 2 bases from V and 9 bases from J, with 14 bases in between. This CDR3 is CASSLNTGVSEQFF. DNA for the CDR3: TGTGCCAGCAGCTTAAATACGGGGGTTTCTGAGCAGTTCTTC.

The gene calls are TRBV9 and TRBJ2-1; TRBD2 agrees at 10 bases. The V gene's germline CDR1 is SGDLS and CDR2 YYNGEE. The CDR3 is made up of 15 amino acids. The V segment lost 4 bases and the J segment 2 bases; nucleotides outside the gene matches: 3. CDR3 bases: TGTGCCAGCAGCCCCAGCGGGGGGGCCTACAATGAGCAGTTCTTC. Protein sequence: CASSPSGGAYNEQFF.

The chain links TRBV5-5 to TRBJ2-1, with TRBD1 matching 9 bases. Germline CDR1 SGHKS, CDR2 YYEKEE (reference sequence). V shed 4 bases and J 2 bases; nucleotides not matched to a gene: 4. The CDR3 contains 15 residues. This chain's CDR3 is CASSLGQGPYNEQFF. CDR3 DNA sequence: TGTGCCAGCAGCCTGGGACAGGGTCCCTACAATGAGCAGTTCTTC.

The chain links TRBV10-3 to TRBJ2-2, with D possibly TRBD1 on 6 matching bases. Deletions cut 7 bases from V and 5 bases from J, with 17 bases between. The CDR3 loop spans 15 amino acids. Germline V CDR1 and CDR2: ENHRY, SYGVKD. CDR3 in DNA: TGTGCCATCACTGCGCGGCCCAGGGGAACCGGGGAGCTGTTTTTT. This gives the protein CAITARPRGTGELFF.

The CDR3: CSAEKNYGYTF. In DNA, the CDR3 is TGCAGTGCTGAGAAAAACTATGGCTACACCTTC. The rearrangement uses TRBV20-1 and TRBJ1-2; D call uncertain. Germline V gene sequence: CDR1 DFQATT, CDR2 SNEGSKA (reference sequence). CDR3 length: 11 residues. The V end lost 5 bases, the J end lost 2 bases, and 6 bases lay between the germline ends.

This chain joins TRBV10-3 and TRBJ1-1; TRBD1 aligns across 8 bases. The junction had 8 bases not matched to a gene; V was cut back by 8 bases and J by 3 bases. The CDR3 extends over 14 amino acids. Germline lookup yields CDR1 ENHRY and CDR2 SYGVKD. CDR3 sequence reads: CAIGQTGVYTEAFF. CDR3 nucleotide sequence: TGTGCCATCGGGCAGACAGGGGTGTACACTGAAGCTTTCTTT.